This TCR beta chain was captured in a study of T cell changes during pregnancy in multiple sclerosis (dated by TCRdb to between 2018 and 2021). Turning to the overall study: The study examined how the T cell repertoire changed over the course of pregnancy in women with multiple sclerosis.

As encoded in the germline V gene (reference sequence), CDR1 is SEHNR while CDR2 is FQNEAQ. The CDR3 runs 15 amino acids, cysteine and phenylalanine included. CDR3 DNA is the only sequence kept; it has 45 bases, read in frame from the first base. Trimming takes 1 base off V and 4 bases off J; junction bases not matched to a gene: 4. The library was obtained by the immunoSEQ multiplex PCR assay. Drawn from immuneACCESS, this table holds only the in-frame rearrangements with V and J called that TCRdb kept. Clones are partly lost; checked studies trace under half to an unresolved V gene and leave the rest unexplained. Here the sample has roughly 45,000 clones; 95% occur a single time. The leading ten clones occupy 5.5% to 7% of the sample. To note about this clone: Its antigen is unknown. No quality values exist for individual bases; no much larger clone is one base distant.

The sample consisted of CD8+ T cells from peripheral blood mononuclear cells, taken in the first trimester of pregnancy. This receptor chain uses TRBV7-9 and TRBJ2-1, and TRBD1 matches 7 of the central bases. The sequence came from a female donor with multiple sclerosis, enrolled in a pregnancy study. The CDR3 region: CASSLGTGFYNEQFF. The nucleotide sequence reads TGTGCCAGCAGCTTAGGGACAGGATTTTACAATGAGCAGTTCTTC.